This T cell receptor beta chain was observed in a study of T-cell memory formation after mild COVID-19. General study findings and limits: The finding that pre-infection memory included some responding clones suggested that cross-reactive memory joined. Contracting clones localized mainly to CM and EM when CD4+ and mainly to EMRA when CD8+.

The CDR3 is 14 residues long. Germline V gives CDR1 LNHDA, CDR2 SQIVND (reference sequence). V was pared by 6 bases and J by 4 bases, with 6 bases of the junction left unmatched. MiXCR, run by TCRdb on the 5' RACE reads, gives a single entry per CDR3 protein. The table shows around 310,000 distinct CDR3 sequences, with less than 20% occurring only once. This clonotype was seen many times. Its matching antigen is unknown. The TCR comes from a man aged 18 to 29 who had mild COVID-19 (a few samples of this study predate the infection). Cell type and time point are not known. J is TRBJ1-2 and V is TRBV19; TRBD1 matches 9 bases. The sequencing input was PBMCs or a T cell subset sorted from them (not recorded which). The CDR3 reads CASRAGTGLYGYTF. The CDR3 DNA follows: TGTGCCAGTAGGGCCGGGACAGGGCTCTATGGCTACACCTTC. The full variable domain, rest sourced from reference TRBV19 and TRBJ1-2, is DGGITQSPKYLFRKEGQNVTLSCEQNLNHDAMYWYRQDPGQGLRLIYYSQIVNDFQKGDIAEGYSVSREKKESFPLTVTSAQKNPTAFYLCASRAGTGLYGYTFGSGTRLTVV.